The clone carrying this T cell receptor beta chain was observed a single time. The source of the sample is a study of blood T cell repertoires in COVID-19. Study overall: Acute and convalescent COVID-19 specimens originated in the United States, Italy and Spain. Sources were T cells, B-cell-depleted T cells, or PBMCs; the material itself was cDNA or gDNA.

In the authors' workflow: Reference gene primer amplification gave nucleated cell count estimates. Sequenced by immunoSEQ multiplex PCR; TCRdb stores in-frame clones only, minus some. V and J calls and clone size come straight from that table; D and trimming were deduced from the DNA. The profile shows some 69,000 clones, about four fifths of them singletons. Sequencing was done on a sample of peripheral blood. This clonotype was sampled from a human donor in a cohort sampled during active COVID-19.

The CDR3 DNA sequence: TGTGCCACCAGTGATATTGACCACTCAGGGGCCCAGCACCATGAGCAGTTCTTC. It translates to CATSDIDHSGAQHHEQFF. V usage is TRBV24-1 and J usage is TRBJ2-1, with D perhaps matching TRBD1 (6 bases). The V end lost 3 bases, the J end lost 8 bases, and 25 bases lay between the germline ends. Germline V CDR1 and CDR2: KGHDR, SFDVKD. The CDR3 is 18 amino acids.